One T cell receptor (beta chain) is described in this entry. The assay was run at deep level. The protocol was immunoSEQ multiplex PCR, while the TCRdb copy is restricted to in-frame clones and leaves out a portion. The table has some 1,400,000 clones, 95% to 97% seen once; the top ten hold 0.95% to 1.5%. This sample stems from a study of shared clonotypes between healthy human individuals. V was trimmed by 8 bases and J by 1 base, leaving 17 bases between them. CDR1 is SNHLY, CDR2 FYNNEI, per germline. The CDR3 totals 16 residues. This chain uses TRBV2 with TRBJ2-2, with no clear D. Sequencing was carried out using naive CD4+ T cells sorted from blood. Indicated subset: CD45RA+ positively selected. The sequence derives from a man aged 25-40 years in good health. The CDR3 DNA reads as TGTGCCAGCCTCCCCAACCCGCCAGTGAACACCGGGGAGCTGTTTTTT. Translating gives CASLPNPPVNTGELFF.